A single sample gave rise to the 29 T cell receptor beta chains below, sequenced in a study of blood T cell repertoires in COVID-19. Clones were read by immunoSEQ multiplex PCR, and TCRdb kept only the in-frame ones, dropping some. The sample consists of 150,000 to 200,000 clones, roughly 79% of them appearing once. Sequencing used peripheral blood. The receptors shown here come from a man in his 60s with active or convalescent COVID-19.

In its sample, this clone was seen a few times. V is TRBV1 and J is TRBJ2-5; the DNA was not compared with TRBD2, the D call given in the table. TRBV1 is flagged as a pseudogene. The CDR3 extends over 16 amino acids. The CDR3 spells CTSSQDRREGRETQYF. The DNA for the CDR3 is TGCACCAGCAGCCAAGATCGACGGGAGGGCCGGGAGACCCAGTACTTC.

This clone was found a few times. The V gene is TRBV5-1, the J gene TRBJ2-1; 10 nucleotides agree with TRBD2. CDR1 and CDR2 (germline): SGHRS, YFSETQ. The V and J ends lost 0 bases and 5 bases, in that order; junction bases with no gene match: 2. The CDR3 extends over 15 amino acids. The chain's CDR3 is CASSLGGTSDNEQFF. DNA for the CDR3: TGCGCCAGCAGCTTGGGTGGGACTAGCGACAATGAGCAGTTCTTC.

V gene TRBV7-2 combines with J gene TRBJ2-1; tentative D call: TRBD2 (6 bases). V was pared by 1 base and J by 8 bases, with 15 bases between. Germline CDR1 reads SGHTA; CDR2 reads FQGNSA. The CDR3 is made up of 15 amino acids. In DNA form, the CDR3 reads TGTGCCAGCAGCTTAGGGCCAGCGGGTCTCTATGAGCAGTTCTTC. This encodes CASSLGPAGLYEQFF.

The chain carries TRBV7-9 and TRBJ2-3; 7 nucleotides line up with TRBD2. The CDR3 extends over 14 amino acids. Unmatched junction bases numbered 5, after V lost 4 bases and J lost 4 bases. Germline V gives CDR1 SEHNR, CDR2 FQNEAQ (reference sequence). CDR3 nucleotides: TGTGCCAGCAGCTCCAGCGGGGAAGCAGATACGCAGTATTTT. Its translation is CASSSSGEADTQYF.

The rearrangement uses TRBV3-1 (or the pseudogene TRBV3-2) and TRBJ1-3, with 7 bases identical to TRBD1. Germline V gene data show CDR1 as LGHDT and CDR2 as YNNKEL (reference sequence). Germline trimming cut 4 bases from V and 0 bases from J; bases unmatched to any gene: 3. This CDR3 has 15 residues. The CDR3, as DNA: TGTGCCAGCAGCCGCGACAGGGTCTCTGGAAACACCATATATTTT. Its protein product is CASSRDRVSGNTIYF.

The chain employs TRBV3-1 (or the pseudogene TRBV3-2) and TRBJ1-2; D gene uncertain. CDR1 and CDR2 from the germline V gene are LGHDT and YNNKEL (reference sequence). With 0 bases removed from V and 8 bases from J, the gap between germline ends came to 4 bases. The CDR3 runs to 11 residues. The CDR3 nucleotides are TGTGCCAGCAGCCAAGATGGCGGCTACACCTTC. Protein: CASSQDGGYTF.

The chain employs TRBV27 and TRBJ1-1, with 9 bases identical to TRBD1. The CDR3 loop spans 16 amino acids. Trimming removed 6 bases from V and 1 base from J; junction bases left unmatched: 9. Looked up from germline, CDR1 is MNHEY and CDR2 is SMNVEV (reference sequence). This CDR3 is CASSVDRGGRNTEAFF. CDR3 DNA sequence: TGTGCCAGCAGCGTGGACAGGGGTGGAAGGAACACTGAAGCTTTCTTT.

The genes are TRBV6-6 and TRBJ2-7; tentative D call: TRBD1 (5 bases). CDR1 is MNHNY, CDR2 SVGAGI, per germline (reference sequence). Trimming took 5 bases from V and 3 from J, leaving 8 bases between them. The CDR3 extends over 12 amino acids. The CDR3 sequence: CASSRQFYEQYF. The CDR3, as DNA: TGTGCCAGCAGTCGACAGTTCTACGAGCAGTACTTC.

In this sample, this clone turned up once. This chain joins TRBV7-8 and TRBJ1-4, with 12 bases aligning to TRBD1. Germline V lookup: CDR1 SGHVS, CDR2 FQNEAQ. This CDR3 is 16 amino acids long. The V segment lost 1 base and the J segment 11 bases; nucleotides outside the gene matches: 8. The CDR3 sequence: CASSLETGTGGVKLFF. In DNA form, the CDR3 reads TGTGCCAGCAGCTTAGAAACCGGGACAGGGGGCGTGAAACTGTTTTTT.

This sequence joins TRBV7-2 and TRBJ2-7, with 8 nucleotides matching TRBD2. The V gene end was trimmed by 5 bases and the J gene end by 0 bases; junction bases not matched to a gene: 3. Germline V CDR1 and CDR2: SGHTA, FQGNSA. The CDR3 runs 14 residues. CDR3 in DNA: TGTGCCAGCAGCGTAGGGACTAGCTCCTACGAGCAGTACTTC. It yields the protein CASSVGTSSYEQYF.

CDR3 amino acids: CATTDRERAEAFF. DNA for the CDR3: TGTGCCACCACGGACAGGGAGCGGGCGGAAGCTTTCTTT. The rearrangement uses TRBV25-1 and TRBJ1-1; 8 bases agree with TRBD1. The CDR3 runs 13 residues. Germline lookup yields CDR1 MGHDK and CDR2 SYGVNS. The V segment lost 10 bases and the J segment 8 bases; nucleotides outside the gene matches: 12. Full variable domain (remainder filled in from reference TRBV25-1 and TRBJ1-1): EADIYQTPRYLVIGTGKKITLECSQTMGHDKMYWYQQDPGMELHLIHYSYGVNSTEKGDLSSESTVSRIRTEHFPLTLESARPSHTSQYLCATTDRERAEAFFGQGTRLTVV.

In its sample, this clone was seen many times. The V gene is TRBV3-1 (or the pseudogene TRBV3-2), the J gene TRBJ1-5; D gene uncertain. V gave up 5 bases and J gave up 2 bases, with 13 bases separating them. CDR3 size: 15 residues. The germline CDR1 and CDR2 sequences are LGHDT and YNNKEL (reference sequence). The CDR3 nucleotides read TGTGCCAGCAGCGCGGGCCCCGAGGGCAATCAGCCCCAGCATTTT. This encodes CASSAGPEGNQPQHF.

This chain connects TRBV7-9 to TRBJ2-7; possibly TRBD1 for D (5 bases). CDR3 size: 14 residues. Trimming cost V 5 bases and J 3 bases, with 14 bases left between them. The germline gives CDR1 SEHNR, CDR2 FQNEAQ (reference sequence). The CDR3 DNA is TGTGCCAGCAGCCGAGATCCAGGGAACTACGAGCAGTACTTC. Its protein is CASSRDPGNYEQYF.

The chain carries TRBV18 and TRBJ1-5; TRBD1 might be the D (6 bases). Trimming removed 9 bases from V and 0 bases from J, with 12 bases in between. Germline lookup yields CDR1 KGHSH and CDR2 LQKENI. The CDR3 has 14 residues. In DNA form, the CDR3 reads TGTGCCAGTGAGGGGGATTTTAGCAATCAGCCCCAGCATTTT. It encodes CASEGDFSNQPQHF.

The chain carries TRBV28 and TRBJ2-7; TRBD1 agrees at 7 bases. The V segment lost 5 bases and the J segment 7 bases; nucleotides outside the gene matches: 8. Germline values: CDR1 MDHEN, CDR2 SYDVKM. The CDR3 is 13 amino acids. CDR3 nucleotides: TGTGCCAGCAGTCTCGGACAGGTTCCGGAGCAGTACTTC. Translation gives CASSLGQVPEQYF. The full variable domain, with the rest looked up from reference TRBV28 and TRBJ2-7, is DVKVTQSSRYLVKRTGEKVFLECVQDMDHENMFWYRQDPGLGLRLIYFSYDVKMKEKGDIPEGYSVSREKKERFSLILESASTNQTSMYLCASSLGQVPEQYFGPGTRLTVT.

This clone occurred a few times. A read error is possible here, since a much larger clone lies one base away. The V gene is TRBV12-3 or TRBV12-4, the J gene TRBJ1-1, with D tentatively TRBD1 (5 bases). The CDR3 is 13 amino acids. V lost 3 bases, J lost 1 base, and 6 bases lay in between. DNA for the CDR3: TGTGCCAGCAGTTTTCAGGGGAACACTGAAGCTTTCTTT. Its protein product is CASSFQGNTEAFF.

This clone came up a few times. The CDR3 sequence: CSVAPDSIGDTQYF. The CDR3 bases are TGCAGCGTTGCCCCGGACTCAATCGGGGATACGCAGTATTTT. This chain connects TRBV29-1 to TRBJ2-3, with a tentative D call TRBD2 (5 bases). The V and J ends lost 4 bases and 6 bases respectively, with 17 bases between them. The CDR3 sequence is 14 residues long. Germline CDR1 and CDR2: SQVTM and ANQGSEA.

The chain is built from TRBV19 and TRBJ2-5, with 7 bases identical to TRBD2. This CDR3 comprises 16 residues. Germline-derived CDR1 and CDR2 are LNHDA and SQIVND (reference sequence). After removal of 3 bases from V and 2 bases from J, the junction contained 9 bases not matched to a gene. CDR3: CASSMVTPRGQETQYF. The CDR3 bases are TGTGCCAGTAGTATGGTGACACCGCGGGGGCAAGAGACCCAGTACTTC.

This clone was counted between two and nine times. The chain employs TRBV5-1 and TRBJ2-5, with D unresolved. Trimming took off 2 bases at V and 7 bases at J, with 9 bases between the two ends. CDR3 length: 12 residues. From germline, CDR1 is SGHRS and CDR2 YFSETQ. The CDR3 loop reads CASSLDSRTQYF. DNA for the CDR3: TGCGCCAGCAGCTTAGACTCCCGGACCCAGTACTTC.

This chain links TRBV10-3 with TRBJ1-5, with 8 positions matching TRBD1. The CDR3 consists of 14 residues. From germline, CDR1 is ENHRY and CDR2 SYGVKD. Trimming cost V 4 bases and J 2 bases; bases outside gene matches: 1. CDR3 amino acids: CAISAGQGNQPQHF. The CDR3 DNA sequence: TGTGCCATCAGTGCGGGACAGGGCAATCAGCCCCAGCATTTT.

The rearrangement uses TRBV19 and TRBJ1-6; 8 bases map to TRBD1. Germline V gene data show CDR1 as LNHDA and CDR2 as SQIVND (reference sequence). V shed 0 bases and J 10 bases; nucleotides not matched to a gene: 5. CDR3 length equals 15 residues. DNA of the CDR3: TGTGCCAGTAGTATAGACCGGGACAGGAGCTCACCCCTCCACTTT. As protein: CASSIDRDRSSPLHF.

The V call is TRBV29-1, the J call TRBJ2-3; 10 positions agree with TRBD2. Germline V gene lookup returns CDR1 SQVTM and CDR2 ANQGSEA. The length of the CDR3 is 16 residues. V shed 1 base and J 3 bases; nucleotides not matched to a gene: 7. CDR3 DNA: TGCAGCGTTGAAGCCGGGAGCGGGAGGGTAACAGATACGCAGTATTTT. Protein product: CSVEAGSGRVTDTQYF.

The table lists this clone with a few counts. This rearrangement joins TRBV10-3 to TRBJ2-2; TRBD2 matches 7 bases. Germline CDR1 and CDR2: ENHRY and SYGVKD. Trimming cost V 6 bases and J 1 base; bases outside gene matches: 14. This CDR3 is 18 amino acids long. The CDR3 bases are TGTGCCATCAGGGCCTCGGTCCTCGAGCGGGAGAACACCGGGGAGCTGTTTTTT. Translation gives CAIRASVLERENTGELFF.

V and J are TRBV28 and TRBJ2-2; maybe TRBD2 (5 bases). This CDR3 comprises 15 residues. V was shortened by 0 bases and J by 7 bases, with 12 bases between the two germline ends. Per germline, CDR1 MDHEN and CDR2 SYDVKM. CDR3 region: CASSLWAGEGGELFF. The CDR3 DNA reads TGTGCCAGCAGTTTATGGGCAGGCGAGGGCGGGGAGCTGTTTTTT.

The chain links TRBV18 to TRBJ2-2; D is undetermined. The ends were cut back, 0 bases at V and 6 bases at J, with 17 bases in the middle. CDR1 and CDR2 (germline): KGHSH, LQKENI. The CDR3 totals 17 residues. The DNA for the CDR3 is TGTGCCAGCTCACCACCGAAGAGTGGAGTGGTGTCCGGGGAGCTGTTTTTT. Encoded protein: CASSPPKSGVVSGELFF.

This rearrangement joins TRBV3-1 (or the pseudogene TRBV3-2) to TRBJ2-4; 10 bases map to TRBD2. V gave up 4 bases and J gave up 15 bases; unmatched junction bases: 6. The CDR3 has 12 amino acids. CDR1 and CDR2 (germline): LGHDT, YNNKEL (reference sequence). The CDR3 is CASSLGPSGRYF. The CDR3 nucleotides read TGTGCCAGCAGCCTAGGCCCTAGCGGGAGGTACTTC.

DNA for the CDR3: TGTGCCAGCAGCTTCGCGGGGATCTATAGCAATCAGCCCCAGCATTTT. Translating gives CASSFAGIYSNQPQHF. The chain carries TRBV5-6 and TRBJ1-5; D gene uncertain. Germline loops: CDR1 SGHDT, CDR2 YYEEEE. V lost 2 bases and J 0 bases, leaving 12 bases between the germline ends. The CDR3 contains 16 residues.

The gene calls are TRBV2 and TRBJ1-2; weak D call: TRBD1 (6 bases). Trimming removed 8 bases from V and 7 bases from J, with 20 bases in between. This CDR3 comprises 14 residues. The germline CDR1 and CDR2 sequences are SNHLY and FYNNEI. This CDR3 reads CASERGGQYSGYTF. The CDR3 DNA is TGTGCCAGCGAGCGGGGAGGACAGTACTCTGGCTACACCTTC. The full variable domain, with the rest looked up from reference TRBV2 and TRBJ1-2, is EPEVTQTPSHQVTQMGQEVILRCVPISNHLYFYWYRQILGQKVEFLVSFYNNEISEKSEIFDDQFSVERPDGSNFTLKIRSTKLEDSAMYFCASERGGQYSGYTFGSGTRLTVV.

The V call is TRBV5-4, the J call TRBJ2-2; D not certain. The CDR3 runs to 13 residues. Per germline, CDR1 SGHNT and CDR2 YYREEE (reference sequence). The V end lost 5 bases, the J end lost 3 bases, and 8 bases lay between the germline ends. CDR3 nucleotide sequence: TGTGCCAGCAGAGACTTCTACACCGGGGAGCTGTTTTTT. It encodes CASRDFYTGELFF.